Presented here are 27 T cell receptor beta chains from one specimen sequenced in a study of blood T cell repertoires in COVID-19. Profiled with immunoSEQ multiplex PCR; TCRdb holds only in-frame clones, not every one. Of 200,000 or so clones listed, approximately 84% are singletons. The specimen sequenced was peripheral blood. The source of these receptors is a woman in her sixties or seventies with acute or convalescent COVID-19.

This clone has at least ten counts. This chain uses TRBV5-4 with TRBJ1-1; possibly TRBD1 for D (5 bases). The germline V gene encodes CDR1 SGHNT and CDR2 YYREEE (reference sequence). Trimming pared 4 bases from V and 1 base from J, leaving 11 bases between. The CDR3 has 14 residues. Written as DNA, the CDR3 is TGTGCCAGCAGCCCGACAGCGCAGAACACTGAAGCTTTCTTT. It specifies CASSPTAQNTEAFF.

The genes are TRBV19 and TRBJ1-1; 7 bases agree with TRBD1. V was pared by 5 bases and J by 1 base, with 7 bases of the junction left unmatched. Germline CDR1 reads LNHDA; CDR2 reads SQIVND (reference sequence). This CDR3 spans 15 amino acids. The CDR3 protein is CASSPQGQRNTEAFF. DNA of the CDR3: TGTGCCAGTAGTCCCCAGGGACAGCGGAACACTGAAGCTTTCTTT.

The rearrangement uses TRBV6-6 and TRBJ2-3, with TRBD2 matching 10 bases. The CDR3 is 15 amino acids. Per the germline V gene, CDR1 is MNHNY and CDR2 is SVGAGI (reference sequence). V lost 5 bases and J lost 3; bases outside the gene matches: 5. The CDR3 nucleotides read TGTGCCAGCAGTAGCGGGGGGGCTCGGACAGATACGCAGTATTTT. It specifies CASSSGGARTDTQYF.

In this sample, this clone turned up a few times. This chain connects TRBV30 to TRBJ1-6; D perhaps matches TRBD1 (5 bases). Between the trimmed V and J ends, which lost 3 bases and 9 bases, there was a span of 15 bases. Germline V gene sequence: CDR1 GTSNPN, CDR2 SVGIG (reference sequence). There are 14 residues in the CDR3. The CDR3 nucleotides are TGTGCCTGGAGCATGGGGCAGGGAAGTTCACCCCTCCACTTT. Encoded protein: CAWSMGQGSSPLHF.

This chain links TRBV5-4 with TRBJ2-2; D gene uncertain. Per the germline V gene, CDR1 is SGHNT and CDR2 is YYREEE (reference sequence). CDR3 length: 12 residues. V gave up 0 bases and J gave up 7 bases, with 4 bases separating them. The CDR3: CASSLVNGELFF. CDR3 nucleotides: TGTGCCAGCAGCTTGGTTAACGGGGAGCTGTTTTTT.

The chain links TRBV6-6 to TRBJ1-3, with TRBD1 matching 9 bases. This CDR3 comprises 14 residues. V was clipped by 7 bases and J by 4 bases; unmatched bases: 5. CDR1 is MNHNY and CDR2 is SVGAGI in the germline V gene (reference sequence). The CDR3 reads CASKRTGEGNTIYF. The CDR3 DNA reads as TGTGCCAGCAAAAGGACAGGGGAGGGAAACACCATATATTTT.

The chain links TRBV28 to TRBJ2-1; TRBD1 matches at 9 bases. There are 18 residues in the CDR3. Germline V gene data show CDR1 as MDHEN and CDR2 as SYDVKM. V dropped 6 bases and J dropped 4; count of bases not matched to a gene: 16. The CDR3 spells CASSQVRDRVRFYNEQFF. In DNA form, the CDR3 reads TGTGCCAGCAGCCAAGTCCGGGACAGGGTCAGATTTTACAATGAGCAGTTCTTC.

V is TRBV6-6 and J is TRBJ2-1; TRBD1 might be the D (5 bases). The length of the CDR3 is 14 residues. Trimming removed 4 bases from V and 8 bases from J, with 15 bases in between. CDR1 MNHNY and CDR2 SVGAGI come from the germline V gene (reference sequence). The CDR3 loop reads CASSWTHPDDEQFF. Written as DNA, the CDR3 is TGTGCCAGCAGTTGGACACACCCTGACGATGAGCAGTTCTTC.

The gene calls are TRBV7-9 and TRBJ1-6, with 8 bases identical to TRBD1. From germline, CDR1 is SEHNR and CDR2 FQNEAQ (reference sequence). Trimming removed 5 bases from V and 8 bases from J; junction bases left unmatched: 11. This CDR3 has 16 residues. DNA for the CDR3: TGTGCCAGCAGCCCTGCGGGACAGGATCGGTATTCACCCCTCCACTTT. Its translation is CASSPAGQDRYSPLHF. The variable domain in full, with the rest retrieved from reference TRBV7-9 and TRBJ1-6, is DTGVSQNPRHKITKRGQNVTFRCDPISEHNRLYWYRQTLGQGPEFLTYFQNEAQLEKSRLLSDRFSAERPKGSFSTLEIQRTEQGDSAMYLCASSPAGQDRYSPLHFGNGTRLTVT.

The CDR3 reads CASSLGPGLAGVSEQYF. In DNA form, the CDR3 reads TGTGCCAGCAGCTTAGGTCCGGGACTAGCGGGGGTTAGCGAGCAGTACTTC. The chain is built from TRBV5-4 and TRBJ2-7, with 14 positions matching TRBD2. The germline gives CDR1 SGHNT, CDR2 YYREEE (reference sequence). CDR3 length: 17 residues. The J segment lost 6 bases and the V segment lost 2 bases, leaving 10 bases of the junction unmatched.

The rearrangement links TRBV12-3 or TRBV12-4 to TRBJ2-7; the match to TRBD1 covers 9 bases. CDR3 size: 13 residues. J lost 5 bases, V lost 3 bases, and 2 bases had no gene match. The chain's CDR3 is CASSFGQGNEQYF. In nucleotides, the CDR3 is TGTGCCAGCAGTTTTGGACAGGGGAACGAGCAGTACTTC.

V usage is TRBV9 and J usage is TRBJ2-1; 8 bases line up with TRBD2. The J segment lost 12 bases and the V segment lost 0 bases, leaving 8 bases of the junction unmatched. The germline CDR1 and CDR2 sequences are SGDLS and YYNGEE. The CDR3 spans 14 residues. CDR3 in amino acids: CASSVGSGTHRQFF. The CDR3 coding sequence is TGTGCCAGCAGCGTAGGTAGCGGGACTCACCGGCAGTTCTTC.

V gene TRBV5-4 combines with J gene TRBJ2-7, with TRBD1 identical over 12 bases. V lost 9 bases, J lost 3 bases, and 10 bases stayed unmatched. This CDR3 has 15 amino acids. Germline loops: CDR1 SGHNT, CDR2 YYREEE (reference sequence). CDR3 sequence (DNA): TGTGCCACCAAAACCGGGACAGGGGGCGTCTACGAGCAGTACTTC. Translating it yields CATKTGTGGVYEQYF.

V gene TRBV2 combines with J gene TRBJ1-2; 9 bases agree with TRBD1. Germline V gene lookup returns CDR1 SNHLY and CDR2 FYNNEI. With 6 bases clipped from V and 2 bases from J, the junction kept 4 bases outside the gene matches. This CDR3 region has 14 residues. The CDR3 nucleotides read TGTGCCAGCAGGAGGGGGACAGGGAACTATGGCTACACCTTC. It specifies CASRRGTGNYGYTF.

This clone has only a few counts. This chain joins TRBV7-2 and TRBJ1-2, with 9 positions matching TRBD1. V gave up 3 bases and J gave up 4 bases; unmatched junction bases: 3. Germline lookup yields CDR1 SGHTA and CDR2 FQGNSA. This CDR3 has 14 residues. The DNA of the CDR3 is TGTGCCAGCAGCTTGACAGGGGGGGTCTATGGCTACACCTTC. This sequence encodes CASSLTGGVYGYTF.

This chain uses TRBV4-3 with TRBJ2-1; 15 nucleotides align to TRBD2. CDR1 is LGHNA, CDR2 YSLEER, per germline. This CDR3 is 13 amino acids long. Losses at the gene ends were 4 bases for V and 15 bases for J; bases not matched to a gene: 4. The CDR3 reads CASSLGLAGGPFF. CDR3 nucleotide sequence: TGCGCCAGCAGCCTAGGACTAGCGGGGGGGCCGTTCTTC.

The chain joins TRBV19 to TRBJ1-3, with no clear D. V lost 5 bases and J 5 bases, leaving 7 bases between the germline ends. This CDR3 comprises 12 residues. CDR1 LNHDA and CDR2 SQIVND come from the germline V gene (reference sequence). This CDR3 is CASSPFRNTIYF. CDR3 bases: TGTGCCAGTAGTCCTTTCCGAAACACCATATATTTT.

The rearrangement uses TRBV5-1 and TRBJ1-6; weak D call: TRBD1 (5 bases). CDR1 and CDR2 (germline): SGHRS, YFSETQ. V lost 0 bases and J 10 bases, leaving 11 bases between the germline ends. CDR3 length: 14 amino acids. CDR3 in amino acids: CASSLVSGKSPLHF. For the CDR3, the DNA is TGCGCCAGCAGCTTGGTCTCAGGGAAATCACCCCTCCACTTT. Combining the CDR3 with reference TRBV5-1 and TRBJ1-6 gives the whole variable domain KAGVTQTPRYLIKTRGQQVTLSCSPISGHRSVSWYQQTPGQGLQFLFEYFSETQRNKGNFPGRFSGRQFSNSRSEMNVSTLELGDSALYLCASSLVSGKSPLHFGNGTRLTVT.

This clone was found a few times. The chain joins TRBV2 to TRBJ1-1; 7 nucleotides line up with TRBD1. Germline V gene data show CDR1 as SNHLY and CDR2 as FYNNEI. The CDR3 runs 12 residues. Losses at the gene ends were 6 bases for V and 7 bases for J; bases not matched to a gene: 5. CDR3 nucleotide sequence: TGTGCCAGCAGCGCGTGGGACAGTGAAGCTTTCTTT. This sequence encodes CASSAWDSEAFF.

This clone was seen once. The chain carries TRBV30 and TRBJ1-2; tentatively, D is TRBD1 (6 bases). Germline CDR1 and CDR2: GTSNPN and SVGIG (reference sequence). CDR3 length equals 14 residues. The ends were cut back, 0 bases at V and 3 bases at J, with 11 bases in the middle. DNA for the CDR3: TGTGCCTGGAGTGTTTTCCGGACAGACTATGGCTACACCTTC. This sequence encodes CAWSVFRTDYGYTF.

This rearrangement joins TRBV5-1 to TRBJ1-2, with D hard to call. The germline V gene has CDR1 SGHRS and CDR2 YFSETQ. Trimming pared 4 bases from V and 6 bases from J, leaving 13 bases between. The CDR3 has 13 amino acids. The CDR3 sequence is CASSPTGWDGYTF. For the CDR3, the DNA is TGCGCCAGCAGCCCCACGGGGTGGGATGGCTACACCTTC.

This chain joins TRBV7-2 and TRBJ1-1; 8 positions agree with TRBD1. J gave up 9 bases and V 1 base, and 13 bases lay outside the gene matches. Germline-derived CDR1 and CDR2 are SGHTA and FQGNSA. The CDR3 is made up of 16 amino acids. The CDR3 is CASSLEGFGQGRKAFF. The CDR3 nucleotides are TGTGCCAGCAGCTTAGAAGGGTTCGGACAGGGCAGGAAAGCTTTCTTT.

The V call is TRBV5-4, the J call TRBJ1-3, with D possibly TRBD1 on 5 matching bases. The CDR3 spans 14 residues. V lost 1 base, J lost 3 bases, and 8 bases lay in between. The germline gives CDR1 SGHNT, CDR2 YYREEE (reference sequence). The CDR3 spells CASSLQGGGNTIYF. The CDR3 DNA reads TGTGCCAGCAGCTTGCAGGGCGGTGGAAACACCATATATTTT. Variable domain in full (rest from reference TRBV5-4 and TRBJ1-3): ETGVTQSPTHLIKTRGQQVTLRCSSQSGHNTVSWYQQALGQGPQFIFQYYREEENGRGNFPPRFSGLQFPNYSSELNVNALELDDSALYLCASSLQGGGNTIYFGEGSWLTVV.

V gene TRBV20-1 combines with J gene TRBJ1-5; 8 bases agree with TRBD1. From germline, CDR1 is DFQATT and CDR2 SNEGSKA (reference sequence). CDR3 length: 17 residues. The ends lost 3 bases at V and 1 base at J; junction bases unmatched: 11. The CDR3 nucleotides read TGCAGTGCTAGTGCAAGCAGGGGGCGCGGGAGCAATCAGCCCCAGCATTTT. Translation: CSASASRGRGSNQPQHF.

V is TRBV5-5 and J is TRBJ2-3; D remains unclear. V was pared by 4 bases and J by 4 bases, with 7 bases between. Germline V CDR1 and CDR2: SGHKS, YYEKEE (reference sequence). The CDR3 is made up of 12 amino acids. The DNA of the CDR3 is TGTGCCAGCAGCCCCCGGGCAGATACGCAGTATTTT. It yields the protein CASSPRADTQYF.

CDR3 amino acids: CASSLQQGANEKLFF. The CDR3 region has the DNA TGTGCCAGCAGCCTTCAGCAGGGGGCGAATGAAAAACTGTTTTTT. The V call is TRBV7-2, the J call TRBJ1-4; 8 bases map to TRBD1. The length of the CDR3 is 15 residues. The germline CDR1 and CDR2 sequences are SGHTA and FQGNSA. With V trimmed by 5 bases and J by 5 bases, 7 bases remained unmatched.

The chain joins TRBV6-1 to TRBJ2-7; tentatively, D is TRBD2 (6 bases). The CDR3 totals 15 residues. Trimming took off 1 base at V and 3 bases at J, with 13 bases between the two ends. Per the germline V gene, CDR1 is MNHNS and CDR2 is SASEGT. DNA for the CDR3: TGTGCCAGCAGTGAAGTTGGGGGGTCCCACTACGAGCAGTACTTC. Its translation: CASSEVGGSHYEQYF.